The next 10 T cell receptor beta chains were all read from a single sample in a study of CD8 T cell repertoires and HIV-1 epitope variants. TCRdb's copy holds only in-frame clones and misses some; the assay was immunoSEQ multiplex PCR. The sample comprises 80,000 to 95,000 clones, around 75% of which are singletons, and 20% to 30% rests with the top ten. Sequencing was performed on uncultured baseline CD8+ T cells from peripheral blood mononuclear cells (PBMCs). The source of these receptors is a male donor with HIV.

The gene calls are TRBV5-6 and TRBJ1-4, with a tentative D call TRBD1 (6 bases). The V gene lost 3 bases and the J gene lost 4 bases, with 13 bases spanning the gap. Germline-derived CDR1 and CDR2 are SGHDT and YYEEEE. There are 15 residues in the CDR3. The CDR3, as DNA: TGTGCCAGCAGCTACGGGGGACAAGGTAATGAAAAACTGTTTTTT. Translated, it gives CASSYGGQGNEKLFF.

The rearrangement links TRBV6-5 to TRBJ2-3; tentatively, D is TRBD1 (5 bases). V gave up 6 bases and J gave up 6 bases, with 16 bases separating them. CDR3 length: 14 amino acids. From germline, CDR1 is MNHEY and CDR2 SVGAGI. The CDR3 DNA follows: TGTGCCAGCAGGGAGCAGGGTATGATCGATACGCAGTATTTT. Translation: CASREQGMIDTQYF.

As DNA, the CDR3 is TGTGCCAGCAGCCAAAACCTAGCGGGAGCCGGCGAGCAGTACTTC. As protein: CASSQNLAGAGEQYF. The rearrangement links TRBV14 to TRBJ2-7; 10 bases are a match to TRBD2. J gave up 6 bases and V 2 bases, and 7 bases lay outside the gene matches. Germline V CDR1 and CDR2: SGHDN, FVKESK. This CDR3 is built from 15 residues. Variable domain in full (rest from reference TRBV14 and TRBJ2-7): EAGVTQFPSHSVIEKGQTVTLRCDPISGHDNLYWYRRVMGKEIKFLLHFVKESKQDESGMPNNRFLAERTGGTYSTLKVQPAELEDSGVYFCASSQNLAGAGEQYFGPGTRLTVT.

CDR3 protein: CASSVEGETQYF. As DNA, the CDR3 is TGTGCCAGCAGTGTAGAGGGGGAGACCCAGTACTTC. J is TRBJ2-5 and V is TRBV2, with D possibly called TRBD1 or TRBD2 (5 bases each). The CDR3 spans 12 residues. Germline CDR1 and CDR2: SNHLY and FYNNEI. The V gene lost 4 bases and the J gene lost 5 bases, with 8 bases spanning the gap.

The chain employs TRBV10-2 and TRBJ1-1; no clear D. The CDR3 is 13 residues long. The germline V gene has CDR1 WSHSY and CDR2 SAAADI. Trimming took 2 bases from V and 1 from J, leaving 5 bases between them. The CDR3 is CASSENTNTEAFF. The CDR3, as DNA: TGCGCCAGCAGTGAGAACACGAACACTGAAGCTTTCTTT.

In its sample, this clone was seen once. The J gene is TRBJ2-5, the V gene TRBV25-1; D is ambiguous. Germline lookup yields CDR1 MGHDK and CDR2 SYGVNS. The CDR3 is 14 residues long. The V and J ends lost 2 bases and 1 base respectively, with 8 bases between them. The CDR3 is CASSEGGVQETQYF. The CDR3 DNA follows: TGTGCCAGCAGTGAAGGTGGCGTCCAAGAGACCCAGTACTTC.

This chain links TRBV28 with TRBJ1-4; no firm D call. This CDR3 has 13 amino acids. The V and J ends lost 3 bases and 5 bases respectively, with 7 bases between them. CDR1 MDHEN and CDR2 SYDVKM come from the germline V gene. The CDR3 DNA sequence: TGTGCCAGCAGTTTCAGGAACAATGAAAAACTGTTTTTT. Its protein is CASSFRNNEKLFF. Variable domain in full (rest from reference TRBV28 and TRBJ1-4): DVKVTQSSRYLVKRTGEKVFLECVQDMDHENMFWYRQDPGLGLRLIYFSYDVKMKEKGDIPEGYSVSREKKERFSLILESASTNQTSMYLCASSFRNNEKLFFGSGTQLSVL.

For the CDR3, the DNA is TGTGCCAGCAGCGACCAGACAGGGGCACAATACGAGCAGTACTTC. It is translated as CASSDQTGAQYEQYF. The genes are TRBV2 and TRBJ2-7, with 8 bases aligning to TRBD1. Losses at the gene ends were 6 bases for V and 4 bases for J; bases not matched to a gene: 11. Germline-derived CDR1 and CDR2 are SNHLY and FYNNEI. The CDR3 has 15 amino acids.

The chain combines TRBV5-1 with TRBJ2-7; maybe TRBD2 (7 bases). Per the germline V gene, CDR1 is SGHRS and CDR2 is YFSETQ. V was shortened by 6 bases and J by 7 bases, with 14 bases between the two germline ends. The CDR3 runs to 12 residues. CDR3 bases: TGCGCCAGCACCCTAGGGGGGGAGGAGCAGTACTTC. Translating it yields CASTLGGEEQYF.

Only one count was recorded for this clone. The J gene is TRBJ1-3, the V gene TRBV6-1; D remains unclear. Germline assignment: CDR1 MNHNS and CDR2 SASEGT. V was pared by 7 bases and J by 0 bases, with 4 bases between. The CDR3 loop spans 12 amino acids. CDR3 loop: CASILSGNTIYF. The DNA for the CDR3 is TGTGCCAGCATCCTCTCTGGAAACACCATATATTTT.